These T cell receptor beta chains were read from a single sample in a study of T cell repertoires in cytomegalovirus infection. One entry per CDR3 protein results from TCRdb running MiXCR on the reads. Of about 500,000 distinct CDR3 sequences listed, roughly a third are singletons. Their antigens remain unidentified. Sequenced here: cultured PBMCs, sampled from culture after CMV antigen stimulation. These receptors were taken from a human donor in good health (CMV status not recorded). Some clones in this sample may be carry-over from other donors' samples. CDR3s include the opening cysteine and the closing phenylalanine or tryptophan.

TRBJ2-1 | TRBV7-2 | CASIPSGSTTYNEQFF
TRBJ2-1 | TRBV6-2/TRBV6-3 | CASSYRRGQSPGQGGNEQFF
TRBJ1-4 | TRBV7-9 | CASRPGTADNEKLFF
TRBJ1-2 | TRBV12-3/TRBV12-4 | CASADNYGGYTF
TRBJ2-5 | TRBV11-2 | CASSGYRNQETQYF
TRBJ2-5 | TRBV4-1 | CASSQDSFSSGQGFDTQYF
TRBJ1-1 | TRBV11-3 | CASSVFNKNTEAFF
TRBJ2-7 | TRBV4-2 | CASSQDWGDRTPYEQYF
TRBJ2-3 | TRBV4-1 | CASSQPTSGRTDTQYF
TRBJ1-1 | TRBV29-1 | CSVVLGTEAFF
TRBJ1-5 | TRBV6-1 | CASSEAAVYQPQHF
TRBJ1-2 | TRBV4-1 | CASSQGGANYGYTF
TRBJ2-1 | TRBV25-1 | CASSELAGGPVDEQFF
TRBJ2-1 | TRBV7-2 | CASSSLFGEQFF
TRBJ2-5 | TRBV7-6 | CASSLETGRWETQYF
TRBJ1-2 | TRBV12-3/TRBV12-4 | CASSFALDYGYTF
TRBJ1-1 | TRBV7-8 | CASGPSRGNTEAFF
TRBJ2-6 | TRBV19 | CASRPGQGGANVLTF
TRBJ1-1 | TRBV29-1 | CSVEGLGVMPEAFF
TRBJ2-5 | TRBV14 | CASSQGIRVPSSFAETQYF
TRBJ2-7 | TRBV6-2/TRBV6-3 | CASSYGPSGRADEQYF
TRBJ1-5 | TRBV24-1 | CATSEVMSNQPQHF
TRBJ2-3 | TRBV7-9 | CATLGVGDTQYF
TRBJ2-1 | TRBV19 | CASSIGVGRWDNEQFF
TRBJ1-2 | TRBV20-1 | CSAPPPLGTTKVHGYTF
TRBJ2-7 | TRBV20-1 | CSASVSRGYEQYF
TRBJ2-1 | TRBV11-3 | CASSLGGPRLAGVDNEQFF
TRBJ2-7 | TRBV4-3 | CASSQTTEDRVREQYF
TRBJ2-5 | TRBV27 | CASSLSAAWGTQYF
TRBJ2-3 | TRBV4-1 | CASSRGQGLGDTQYF
TRBJ1-1 | TRBV28 | CASTTRDRERAF
TRBJ2-7 | TRBV18 | CASLSDLQTEQYF
TRBJ1-1 | TRBV12-3/TRBV12-4 | CASRPGRATEAFF
TRBJ2-1 | TRBV5-5 | CASSSNPAVSSYNEQFF
TRBJ2-1 | TRBV7-8 | CASSNSGRAVVASRDEQFF
TRBJ1-1 | TRBV7-2 | CASSVLDRSEAFF
TRBJ1-1 | TRBV28 | CASSPPWGQGITEAFF
TRBJ1-1 | TRBV15 | CATSRGFTEAFF
TRBJ2-1 | TRBV20-1 | CSASRTSGGNEQFF
TRBJ1-1 | TRBV6-8 | CASDKSRLGGRGPTGAFF
TRBJ1-2 | TRBV30 | CAWSVRAGEGYTF
TRBJ2-7 | TRBV7-2 | CASSLTSGTYEQYF
TRBJ2-7 | TRBV10-3 | CAISERGRGGGYEQYF
TRBJ1-3 | TRBV5-4 | CASSSPSDNSGNTIYF
TRBJ1-1 | TRBV7-9 | CASRTGYYTEAFF
TRBJ2-1 | TRBV6-2/TRBV6-3 | CASSFRTGIGEQFF
TRBJ2-1 | TRBV27 | CASGRGGSGVLTF
TRBJ2-1 | TRBV6-6 | CASSYSKGIPTEQFF
TRBJ2-5 | TRBV28 | CASSLPGSETQYF
TRBJ1-6 | TRBV12-3/TRBV12-4 | CATRRGYNSPLHF
TRBJ2-7 | TRBV28 | CASWSPLQSSNTHEQYF
TRBJ1-1 | TRBV7-2 | CASSLSRAEAFF